This entry concerns a single T cell receptor beta chain. The antigen is undetermined. This table comes from immunoSEQ multiplex PCR, and its TCRdb copy is limited to in-frame clones, with some not included. In the table there are roughly 58,000 clones, 89% of which are singletons. V trimming: 4 bases; J trimming: 2 bases; junction bases outside the gene matches: 5. CDR1 MDHEN and CDR2 SYDVKM come from the germline V gene. The CDR3 extends over 16 amino acids. This specimen belongs to a study of T cell responses to AZD1222 COVID-19 vaccine. Study-wide points: Sampling that yielded the repertoires occurred only after the peak T cell response. Vaccination with two AZD1222 doses was followed by a rise in Spike-specific TCR breadth and depth. Clonal diversity was possibly underestimated; the donors were predominantly white British and more often female.

The receptor was isolated from an adult who received the AZD1222 COVID-19 vaccine. This material consisted of peripheral blood, taken 28 days after the second AZD1222 dose. The chain links TRBV28 to TRBJ1-4, with 9 positions matching TRBD1. CDR3 protein: CASSSGTGSTNEKLFF. As DNA, the CDR3 is TGTGCCAGCAGTTCCGGGACAGGGTCCACTAATGAAAAACTGTTTTTT.